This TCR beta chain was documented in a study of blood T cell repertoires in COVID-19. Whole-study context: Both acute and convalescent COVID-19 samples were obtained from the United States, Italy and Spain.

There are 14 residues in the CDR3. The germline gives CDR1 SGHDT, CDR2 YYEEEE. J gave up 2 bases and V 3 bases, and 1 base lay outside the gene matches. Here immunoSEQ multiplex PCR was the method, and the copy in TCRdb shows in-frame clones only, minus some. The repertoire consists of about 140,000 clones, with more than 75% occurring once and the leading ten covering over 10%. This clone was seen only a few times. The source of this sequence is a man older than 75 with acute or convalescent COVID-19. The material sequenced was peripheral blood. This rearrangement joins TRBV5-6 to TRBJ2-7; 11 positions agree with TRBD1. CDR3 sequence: CASSWDRGTYEQYF. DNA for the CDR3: TGTGCCAGCAGCTGGGACAGGGGGACCTACGAGCAGTACTTC.